The clone carrying this T cell receptor beta chain showed up just a few times. Its antigen is undetermined. Germline V gives CDR1 SGHRS, CDR2 YFSETQ. The CDR3 runs 14 residues. The V and J ends lost 4 bases and 6 bases, in that order; junction bases with no gene match: 6. The record originates from a study of T cell repertoires in cytomegalovirus infection. TCRdb itself ran the reads through MiXCR, one entry per CDR3 protein. The sample lists hundreds of thousands of distinct CDR3 sequences, about 33% seen once, with under 15% in the top ten. The sample was cultured CD8+ T cells from PBMCs, taken from culture after CMV antigen stimulation. The sequence derives from a human donor in good health (CMV status not recorded). Some clones in this sample may be carry-over from other donors' samples. This chain uses TRBV5-1 with TRBJ1-2; 10 bases line up with TRBD1. CDR3: CASSVRQGADGYTF. CDR3 DNA sequence: TGCGCCAGCAGCGTGAGACAGGGGGCGGATGGCTACACCTTC.